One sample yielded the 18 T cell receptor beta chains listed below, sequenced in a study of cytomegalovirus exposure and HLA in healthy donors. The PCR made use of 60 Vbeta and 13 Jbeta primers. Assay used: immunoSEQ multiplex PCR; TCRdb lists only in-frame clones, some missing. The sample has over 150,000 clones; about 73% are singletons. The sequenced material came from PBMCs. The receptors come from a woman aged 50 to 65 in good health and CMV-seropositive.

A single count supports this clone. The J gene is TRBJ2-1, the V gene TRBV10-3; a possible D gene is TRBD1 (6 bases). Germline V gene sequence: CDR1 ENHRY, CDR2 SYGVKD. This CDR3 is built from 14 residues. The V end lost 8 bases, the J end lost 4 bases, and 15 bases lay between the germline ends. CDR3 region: CAIRGQSEYNEQFF. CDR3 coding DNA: TGTGCCATCCGCGGACAGAGCGAGTACAATGAGCAGTTCTTC.

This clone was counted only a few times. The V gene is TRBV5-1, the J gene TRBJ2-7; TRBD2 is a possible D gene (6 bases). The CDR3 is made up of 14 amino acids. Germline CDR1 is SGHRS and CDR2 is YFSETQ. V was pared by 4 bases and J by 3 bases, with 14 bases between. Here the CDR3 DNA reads TGCGCCAGCAGCCTACCTGGGGGAGGCTACGAGCAGTACTTC. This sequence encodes CASSLPGGGYEQYF.

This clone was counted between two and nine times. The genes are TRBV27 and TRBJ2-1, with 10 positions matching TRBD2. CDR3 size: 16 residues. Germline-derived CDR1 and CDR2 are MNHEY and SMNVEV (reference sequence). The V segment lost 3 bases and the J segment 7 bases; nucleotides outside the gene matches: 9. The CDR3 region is CASSFVAGGTRNEQFF. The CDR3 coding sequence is TGTGCCAGCAGTTTCGTAGCGGGGGGTACGAGGAATGAGCAGTTCTTC.

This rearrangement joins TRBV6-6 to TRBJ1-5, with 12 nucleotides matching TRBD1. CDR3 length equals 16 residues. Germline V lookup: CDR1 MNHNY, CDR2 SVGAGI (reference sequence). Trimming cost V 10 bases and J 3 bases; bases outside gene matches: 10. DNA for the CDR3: TGTGCCACCGAAGGGGGGGACAGGGGGCCCAATCAGCCCCAGCATTTT. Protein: CATEGGDRGPNQPQHF.

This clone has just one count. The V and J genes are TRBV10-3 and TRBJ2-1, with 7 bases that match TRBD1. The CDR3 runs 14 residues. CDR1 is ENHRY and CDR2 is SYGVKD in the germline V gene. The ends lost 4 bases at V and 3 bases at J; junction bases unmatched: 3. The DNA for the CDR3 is TGTGCCATCAGTGGGGGACAGCTCTACAATGAGCAGTTCTTC. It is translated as CAISGGQLYNEQFF.

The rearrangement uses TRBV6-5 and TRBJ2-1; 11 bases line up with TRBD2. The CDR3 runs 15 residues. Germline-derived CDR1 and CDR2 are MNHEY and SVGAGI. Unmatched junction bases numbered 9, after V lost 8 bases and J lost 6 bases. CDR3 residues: CASRSGTSGPNEQFF. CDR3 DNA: TGTGCCAGCCGCTCCGGGACTAGCGGCCCCAATGAGCAGTTCTTC.

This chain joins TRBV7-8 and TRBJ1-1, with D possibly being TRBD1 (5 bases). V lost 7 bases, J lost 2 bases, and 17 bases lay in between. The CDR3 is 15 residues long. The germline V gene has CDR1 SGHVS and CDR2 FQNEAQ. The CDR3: CASTPREGQNTEAFF. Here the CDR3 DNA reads TGTGCCAGCACCCCTCGGGAGGGGCAAAACACTGAAGCTTTCTTT.

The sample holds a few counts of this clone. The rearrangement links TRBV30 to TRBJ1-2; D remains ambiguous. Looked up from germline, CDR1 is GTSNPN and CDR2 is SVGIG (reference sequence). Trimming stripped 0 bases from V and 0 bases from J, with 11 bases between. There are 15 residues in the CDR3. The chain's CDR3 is CAWSVRRASNYGYTF. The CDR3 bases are TGTGCCTGGAGTGTACGGAGGGCATCTAACTATGGCTACACCTTC. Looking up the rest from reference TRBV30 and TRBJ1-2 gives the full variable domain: SQTIHQWPATLVQPVGSPLSLECTVEGTSNPNLYWYRQAAGRGLQLLFYSVGIGQISSEVPQNLSASRPQDRQFILSSKKLLLSDSGFYLCAWSVRRASNYGYTFGSGTRLTVV.

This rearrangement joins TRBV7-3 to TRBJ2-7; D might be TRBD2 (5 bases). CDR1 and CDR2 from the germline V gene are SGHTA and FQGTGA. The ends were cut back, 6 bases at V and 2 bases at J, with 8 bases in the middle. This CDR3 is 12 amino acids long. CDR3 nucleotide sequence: TGTGCCAGCAGGGACTTGACCTACGAGCAGTACTTC. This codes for CASRDLTYEQYF.

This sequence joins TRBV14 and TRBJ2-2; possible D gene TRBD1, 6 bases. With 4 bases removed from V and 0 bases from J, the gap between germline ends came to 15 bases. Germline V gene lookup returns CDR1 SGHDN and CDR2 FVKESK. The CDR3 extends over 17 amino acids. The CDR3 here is CASSPDLDSANTGELFF. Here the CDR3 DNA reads TGTGCCAGCAGCCCTGACCTGGACAGCGCGAACACCGGGGAGCTGTTTTTT.

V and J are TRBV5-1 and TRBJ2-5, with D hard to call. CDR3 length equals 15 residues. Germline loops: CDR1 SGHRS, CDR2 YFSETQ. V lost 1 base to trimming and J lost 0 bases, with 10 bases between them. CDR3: CASSLLGQYQETQYF. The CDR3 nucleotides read TGCGCCAGCAGCTTGCTAGGCCAGTACCAAGAGACCCAGTACTTC.

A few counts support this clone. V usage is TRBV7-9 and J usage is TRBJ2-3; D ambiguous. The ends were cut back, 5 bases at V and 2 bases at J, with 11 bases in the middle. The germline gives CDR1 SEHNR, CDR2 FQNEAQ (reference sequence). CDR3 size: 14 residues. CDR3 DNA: TGTGCCAGCAGCCCTATTGAGTTCACAGATACGCAGTATTTT. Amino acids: CASSPIEFTDTQYF.

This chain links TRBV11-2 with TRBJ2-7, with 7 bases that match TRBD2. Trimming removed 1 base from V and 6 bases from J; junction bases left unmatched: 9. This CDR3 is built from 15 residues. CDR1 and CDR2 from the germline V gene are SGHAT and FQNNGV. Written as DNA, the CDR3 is TGTGCCAGCAGCTTAGGCGGGGGTTCCCACGGCGAGCAGTACTTC. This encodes CASSLGGGSHGEQYF.

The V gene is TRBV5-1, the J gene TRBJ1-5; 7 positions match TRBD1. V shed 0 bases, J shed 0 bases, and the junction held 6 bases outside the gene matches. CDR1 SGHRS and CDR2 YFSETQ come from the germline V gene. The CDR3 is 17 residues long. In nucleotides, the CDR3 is TGCGCCAGCAGCTTGGAAACGGGACAGCATAGCAATCAGCCCCAGCATTTT. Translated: CASSLETGQHSNQPQHF.

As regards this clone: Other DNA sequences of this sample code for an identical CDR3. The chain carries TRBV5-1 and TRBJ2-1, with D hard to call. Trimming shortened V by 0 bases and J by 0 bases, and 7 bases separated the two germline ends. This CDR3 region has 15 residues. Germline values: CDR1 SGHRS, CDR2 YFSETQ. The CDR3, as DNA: TGCGCCAGCAGCTTGGGCGAAAGCTCCTACAATGAGCAGTTCTTC. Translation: CASSLGESSYNEQFF.

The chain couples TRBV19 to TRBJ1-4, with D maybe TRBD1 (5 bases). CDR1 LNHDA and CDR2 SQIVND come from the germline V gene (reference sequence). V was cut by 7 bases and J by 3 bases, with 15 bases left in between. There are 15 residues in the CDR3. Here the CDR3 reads CASNQAGRPNEKLFF. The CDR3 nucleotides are TGTGCCAGTAACCAAGCAGGGCGACCTAATGAAAAACTGTTTTTT. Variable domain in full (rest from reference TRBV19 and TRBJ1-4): DGGITQSPKYLFRKEGQNVTLSCEQNLNHDAMYWYRQDPGQGLRLIYYSQIVNDFQKGDIAEGYSVSREKKESFPLTVTSAQKNPTAFYLCASNQAGRPNEKLFFGSGTQLSVL.

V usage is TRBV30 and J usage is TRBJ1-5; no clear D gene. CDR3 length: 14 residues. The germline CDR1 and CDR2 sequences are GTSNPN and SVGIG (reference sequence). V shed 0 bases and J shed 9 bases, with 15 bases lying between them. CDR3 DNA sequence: TGTGCCTGGAGTGTACTTACGAGTTCAGGGCCCCAGCATTTT. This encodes CAWSVLTSSGPQHF.

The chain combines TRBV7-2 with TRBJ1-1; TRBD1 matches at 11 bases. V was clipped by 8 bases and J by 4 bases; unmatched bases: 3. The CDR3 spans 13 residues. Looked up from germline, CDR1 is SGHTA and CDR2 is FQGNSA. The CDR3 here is CASPGTGGTEAFF. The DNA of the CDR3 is TGTGCCAGCCCGGGGACAGGGGGCACTGAAGCTTTCTTT.